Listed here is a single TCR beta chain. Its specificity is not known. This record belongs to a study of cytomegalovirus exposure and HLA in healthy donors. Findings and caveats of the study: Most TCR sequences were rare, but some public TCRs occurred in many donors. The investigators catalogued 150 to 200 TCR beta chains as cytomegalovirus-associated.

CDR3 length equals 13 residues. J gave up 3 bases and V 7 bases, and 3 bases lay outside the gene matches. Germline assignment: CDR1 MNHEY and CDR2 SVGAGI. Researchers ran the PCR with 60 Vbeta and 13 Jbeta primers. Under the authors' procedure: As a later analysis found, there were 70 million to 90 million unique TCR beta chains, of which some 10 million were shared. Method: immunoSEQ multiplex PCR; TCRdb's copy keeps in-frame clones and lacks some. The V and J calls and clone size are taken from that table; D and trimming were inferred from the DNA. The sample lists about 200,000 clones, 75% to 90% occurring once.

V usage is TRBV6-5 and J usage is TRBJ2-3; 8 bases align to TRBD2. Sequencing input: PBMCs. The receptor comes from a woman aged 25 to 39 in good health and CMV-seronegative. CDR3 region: CASIAGGTDTQYF. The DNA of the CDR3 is TGTGCCAGCATCGCGGGAGGAACAGATACGCAGTATTTT.